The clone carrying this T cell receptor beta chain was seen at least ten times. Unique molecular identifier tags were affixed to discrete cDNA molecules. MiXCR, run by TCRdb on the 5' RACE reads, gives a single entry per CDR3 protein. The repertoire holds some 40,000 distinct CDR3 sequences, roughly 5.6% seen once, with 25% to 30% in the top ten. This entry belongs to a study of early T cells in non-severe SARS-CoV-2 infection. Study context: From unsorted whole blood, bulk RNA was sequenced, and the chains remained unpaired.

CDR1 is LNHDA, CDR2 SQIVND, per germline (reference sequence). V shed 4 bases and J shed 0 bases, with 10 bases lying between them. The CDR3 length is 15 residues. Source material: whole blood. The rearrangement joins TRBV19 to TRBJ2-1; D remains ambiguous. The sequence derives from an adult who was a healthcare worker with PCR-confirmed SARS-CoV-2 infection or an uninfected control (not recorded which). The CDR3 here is CASSRLVGSYNEQFF. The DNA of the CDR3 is TGTGCCAGTAGTAGGCTGGTTGGCTCCTACAATGAGCAGTTCTTC.